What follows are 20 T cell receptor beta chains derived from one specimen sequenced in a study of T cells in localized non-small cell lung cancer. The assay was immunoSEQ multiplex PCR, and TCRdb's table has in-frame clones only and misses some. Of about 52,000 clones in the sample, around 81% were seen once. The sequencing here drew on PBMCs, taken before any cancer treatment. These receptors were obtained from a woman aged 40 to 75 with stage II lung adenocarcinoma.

CDR3 amino acids: CASSLQVSQPQHF. The CDR3 bases are TGTGCCAGCAGTCTACAGGTCTCTCAGCCCCAGCATTTT. The chain joins TRBV27 to TRBJ1-5, with D tentatively TRBD1 (5 bases). Trimming took off 5 bases at V and 6 bases at J, with 11 bases between the two ends. In germline, CDR1 is MNHEY, CDR2 SMNVEV (reference sequence). The CDR3 sequence is 13 residues long.

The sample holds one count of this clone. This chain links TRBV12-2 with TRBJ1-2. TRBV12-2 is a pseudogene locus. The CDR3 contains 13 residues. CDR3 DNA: TGTGCAAGTCGCTTAGTCTTAAACTATGGCTACACCTTC. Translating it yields CASRLVLNYGYTF.

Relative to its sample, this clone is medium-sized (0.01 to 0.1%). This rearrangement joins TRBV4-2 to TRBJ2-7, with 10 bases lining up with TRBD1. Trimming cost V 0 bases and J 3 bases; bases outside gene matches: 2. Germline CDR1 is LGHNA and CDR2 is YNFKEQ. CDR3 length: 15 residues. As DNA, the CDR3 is TGTGCCAGCAGCCAAGAGGGACAGGGGAACTACGAGCAGTACTTC. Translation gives CASSQEGQGNYEQYF.

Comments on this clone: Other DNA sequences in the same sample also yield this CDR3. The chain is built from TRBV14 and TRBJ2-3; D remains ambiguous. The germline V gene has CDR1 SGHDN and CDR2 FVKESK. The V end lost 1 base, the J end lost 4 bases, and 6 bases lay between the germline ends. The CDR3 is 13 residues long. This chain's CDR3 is CASSQGGADTQYF. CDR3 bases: TGTGCCAGCAGCCAAGGAGGAGCAGATACGCAGTATTTT.

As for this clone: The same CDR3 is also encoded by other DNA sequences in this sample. CDR3 DNA sequence: TGTGCCAGCAGTGAAGGCGGCAGTAGAGAGACCCAGTACTTC. This encodes CASSEGGSRETQYF. The rearrangement links TRBV6-1 to TRBJ2-5, with no clear D. CDR1 is MNHNS and CDR2 is SASEGT in the germline V gene. V lost 1 base to trimming and J lost 4 bases, with 10 bases between them. The CDR3 runs 14 residues.

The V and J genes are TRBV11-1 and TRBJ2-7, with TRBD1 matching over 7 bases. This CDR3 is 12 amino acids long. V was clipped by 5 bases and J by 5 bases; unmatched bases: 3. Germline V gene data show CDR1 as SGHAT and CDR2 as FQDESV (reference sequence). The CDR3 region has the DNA TGTGCCAGCAGCGCAGACAGGGACGAGCAGTACTTC. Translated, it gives CASSADRDEQYF.

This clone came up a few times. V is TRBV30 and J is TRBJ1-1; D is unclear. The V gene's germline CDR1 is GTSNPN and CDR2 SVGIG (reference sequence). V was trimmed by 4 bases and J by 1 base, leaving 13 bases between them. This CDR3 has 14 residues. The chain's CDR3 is CAWTTQAPNTEAFF. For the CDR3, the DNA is TGTGCCTGGACTACCCAAGCCCCGAACACTGAAGCTTTCTTT.

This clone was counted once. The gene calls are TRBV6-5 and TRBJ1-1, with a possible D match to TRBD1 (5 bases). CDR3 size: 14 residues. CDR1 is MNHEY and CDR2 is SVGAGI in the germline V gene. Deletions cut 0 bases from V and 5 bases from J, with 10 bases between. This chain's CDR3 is CASSYSGRGTEAFF. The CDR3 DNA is TGTGCCAGCAGTTACTCGGGGAGGGGTACTGAAGCTTTCTTT.

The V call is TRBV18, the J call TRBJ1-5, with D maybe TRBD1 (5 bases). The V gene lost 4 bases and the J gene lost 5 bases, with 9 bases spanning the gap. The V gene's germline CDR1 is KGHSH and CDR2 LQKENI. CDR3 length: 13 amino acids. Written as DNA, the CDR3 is TGTGCCAGCTCACAGCGAGGGGATCAGCCCCAGCATTTT. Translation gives CASSQRGDQPQHF.

For the CDR3, the DNA is TGTGCCAGCCGTGGGCTGGTAAGGAAAGCCTATGGCTACACCTTC. Protein: CASRGLVRKAYGYTF. The chain carries TRBV21-1 and TRBJ1-2; whether TRBD1, the table's D call, matches the DNA was not checked. TRBV21-1 is designated a pseudogene. The CDR3 spans 15 residues.

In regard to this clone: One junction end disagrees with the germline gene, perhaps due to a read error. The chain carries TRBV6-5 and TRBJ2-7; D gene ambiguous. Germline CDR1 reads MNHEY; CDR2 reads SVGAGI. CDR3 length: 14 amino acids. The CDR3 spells CASSYGGQNYGQYF. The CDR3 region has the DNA TGTGCCAGCAGTTACGGCGGCCAAAACTACGGGCAGTACTTC.

The CDR3 DNA reads TGTGCCAGCTCACCACCCGCCCGAAGAAACACCGGGGAGCTGTTTTTT. It encodes CASSPPARRNTGELFF. This chain connects TRBV18 to TRBJ2-2; D is undetermined. Trimming pared 0 bases from V and 2 bases from J, leaving 10 bases between. This CDR3 is 16 amino acids long. Germline V gives CDR1 KGHSH, CDR2 LQKENI.

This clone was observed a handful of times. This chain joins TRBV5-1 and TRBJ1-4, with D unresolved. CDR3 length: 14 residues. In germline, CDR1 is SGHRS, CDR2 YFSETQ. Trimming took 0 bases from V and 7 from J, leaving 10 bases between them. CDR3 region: CASSLGTPGEKLFF. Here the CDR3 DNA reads TGCGCCAGCAGCTTGGGCACCCCGGGTGAAAAACTGTTTTTT.

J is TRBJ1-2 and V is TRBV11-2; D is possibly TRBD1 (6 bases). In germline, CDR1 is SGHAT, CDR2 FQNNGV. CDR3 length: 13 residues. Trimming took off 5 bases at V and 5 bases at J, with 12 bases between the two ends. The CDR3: CASSPQGRYGYTF. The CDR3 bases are TGTGCCAGCAGCCCCCAGGGGAGGTATGGCTACACCTTC.

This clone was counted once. The CDR3 here is CASGLGTGEDTQYF. The CDR3 DNA sequence: TGTGCTAGTGGCCTTGGGACAGGGGAAGATACGCAGTATTTT. V usage is TRBV12-5 and J usage is TRBJ2-3; 10 bases map to TRBD1. This CDR3 has 14 amino acids. Germline V lookup: CDR1 LGHNT, CDR2 FRNRAP. The J segment lost 5 bases and the V segment lost 6 bases, leaving 5 bases of the junction unmatched.

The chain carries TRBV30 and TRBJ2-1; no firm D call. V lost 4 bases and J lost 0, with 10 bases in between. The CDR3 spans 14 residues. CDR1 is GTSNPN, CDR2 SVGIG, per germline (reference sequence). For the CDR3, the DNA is TGTGCCTGGAACGCAGCCATCTCCTACAATGAGCAGTTCTTC. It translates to CAWNAAISYNEQFF.

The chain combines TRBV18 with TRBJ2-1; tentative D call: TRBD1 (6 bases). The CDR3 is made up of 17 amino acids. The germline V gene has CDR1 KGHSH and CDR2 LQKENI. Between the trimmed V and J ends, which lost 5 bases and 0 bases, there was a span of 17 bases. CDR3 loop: CASSVFGDTVSYNEQFF. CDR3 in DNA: TGTGCCAGCTCAGTCTTTGGGGACACCGTCTCCTACAATGAGCAGTTCTTC.

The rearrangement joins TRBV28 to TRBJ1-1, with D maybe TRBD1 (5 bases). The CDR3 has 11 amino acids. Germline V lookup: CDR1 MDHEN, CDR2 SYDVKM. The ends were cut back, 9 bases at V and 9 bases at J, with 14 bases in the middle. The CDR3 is CASQIQAKAFF. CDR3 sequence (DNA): TGTGCCAGTCAGATACAGGCGAAAGCTTTCTTT.

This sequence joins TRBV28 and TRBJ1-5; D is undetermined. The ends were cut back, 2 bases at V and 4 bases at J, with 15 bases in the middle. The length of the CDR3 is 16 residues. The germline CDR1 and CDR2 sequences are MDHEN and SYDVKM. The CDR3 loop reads CASSLPRRTGNQPQHF. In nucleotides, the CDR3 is TGTGCCAGCAGTTTACCCCGCCGAACGGGTAATCAGCCCCAGCATTTT.

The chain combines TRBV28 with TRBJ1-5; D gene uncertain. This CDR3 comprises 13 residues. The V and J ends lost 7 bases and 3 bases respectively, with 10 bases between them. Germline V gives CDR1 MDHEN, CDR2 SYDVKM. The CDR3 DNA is TGTGCCAGCACTCATACTACCAATCAGCCCCAGCATTTT. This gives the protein CASTHTTNQPQHF.